This T cell receptor (beta chain) appears in the sequencing data of a study of graft-versus-host responses after intestinal transplantation. At the level of the study: Recipients were all induced with anti-thymocyte globulin, then given tacrolimus and steroids for 2 to 4 years. Study findings and constraints: The presence of high graft-versus-host to host-versus-graft clonal ratios in allografts characterized patients with graft-donor T cell macrochimerism.

By share, this clone ranks as medium-sized. The study plated around 200,000 CFSE-labeled responders with around 200,000 irradiated, violet-dye-labeled stimulators. Researchers sorted proliferating CFSE-low CD3+CD4+ and CD3+CD8+ responders once the reaction had finished. TCRdb's copy holds only in-frame clones and misses some; the assay was immunoSEQ multiplex PCR. The sample holds about 18,000 clones; approximately 40% are singletons and the top ten take 0.9%. Trimming took off 4 bases at V and 8 bases at J, with 9 bases between the two ends. The CDR3 has 13 amino acids. CDR1 is MNHEY, CDR2 SMNVEV, per germline (reference sequence).

Sequencing used alloreactive CD4+ T cells from a mixed lymphocyte reaction culture, obtained before intestinal transplant. Subset noted: CFSE-low proliferating T cells sorted from roughly six-day pre-transplant mixed lymphocyte reaction (GvH or HvG direction). This clonotype was obtained from a human patient who received an intestinal transplant. This chain uses TRBV27 with TRBJ1-6, with D uncertain. CDR3 residues: CASSSLGYSPLHF. The CDR3 DNA follows: TGTGCCAGCAGTTCGCTGGGGTATTCACCCCTCCACTTT.